This T cell receptor beta chain was identified in a study of shared clonotypes between healthy human individuals. CDR3 length: 13 amino acids. With 0 bases removed from V and 9 bases from J, the gap between germline ends came to 10 bases. CDR1 and CDR2 (germline): SGDLS, YYNGEE. Data came from immunoSEQ multiplex PCR; TCRdb stores just in-frame clones and leaves some out. This table has fewer than 850,000 clones, 95% to 97% appearing once. The naive CD8 population came from CD45RO-negative cells selected for CCR7, without terminally differentiated effector memory CD45RA+ cells. This clone came up a few times. Other DNA sequences in this sample translate to the same CDR3.

This clonotype was obtained from a man in his thirties or forties in good health. This chain links TRBV9 with TRBJ2-1; maybe TRBD2 (6 bases). Material for sequencing was naive CD8+ T cells sorted from blood. CDR3: CASSVGGGSEQFF. The CDR3 nucleotides read TGTGCCAGCAGCGTAGGTGGGGGGAGTGAGCAGTTCTTC. The entire variable domain, with the rest obtained from reference TRBV9 and TRBJ2-1, is as follows: DSGVTQTPKHLITATGQRVTLRCSPRSGDLSVYWYQQSLDQGLQFLIQYYNGEERAKGNILERFSAQQFPDLHSELNLSSLELGDSALYFCASSVGGGSEQFFGPGTRLTVL.